This T cell receptor beta chain emerged from a study of blood T cell repertoires in COVID-19. The overall study: The study drew acute and convalescent COVID-19 samples from the United States, Italy and Spain. From T cells, B-cell-depleted T cells, or PBMCs came the material, which was cDNA or gDNA.

The protocol was immunoSEQ multiplex PCR, while the TCRdb copy is restricted to in-frame clones and leaves out a portion. The repertoire includes 350,000 to 450,000 clones, around 89% of them detected once, and 1.5% to 1.8% sits in the top ten. The CDR3 covers 17 residues. Germline V gene sequence: CDR1 ENHRY, CDR2 SYGVKD. The V gene end was trimmed by 2 bases and the J gene end by 0 bases; junction bases not matched to a gene: 5. The J gene is TRBJ2-7, the V gene TRBV10-3, with 12 bases identical to TRBD2. This TCR was recovered from a woman in her thirties or forties with COVID-19, enrolled during active disease. The sample taken for sequencing was peripheral blood. This chain's CDR3 is CAISEPWTSGNSYEQYF. The DNA of the CDR3 is TGTGCCATCAGTGAGCCTTGGACTAGCGGGAACTCCTACGAGCAGTACTTC.